One and the same sample provided the 11 T cell receptor beta chains below, sequenced in a study of blood T cell repertoires in COVID-19. The method was immunoSEQ multiplex PCR; TCRdb's version includes in-frame clones alone and lacks a portion of them. Among about 75,000 clones listed, 65% to 90% were seen once. The sequenced sample was peripheral blood. The receptors were gathered from a woman aged 45-59 years with acute or convalescent COVID-19.

This clone was counted between two and nine times. The chain couples TRBV10-3 to TRBJ2-1; 9 nucleotides agree with TRBD2. The CDR3 runs 16 residues. V lost 8 bases, J lost 6 bases, and 14 bases stayed unmatched. Germline CDR1 ENHRY, CDR2 SYGVKD. The CDR3 is CAIVSFSGSTSNEQFF. For the CDR3, the DNA is TGTGCCATCGTTTCGTTTAGCGGGAGCACGAGCAATGAGCAGTTCTTC.

This clone was counted between two and nine times. This chain links TRBV29-1 with TRBJ1-2; TRBD1 agrees at 9 bases. The CDR3 consists of 12 residues. Per the germline V gene, CDR1 is SQVTM and CDR2 is ANQGSEA. The J segment lost 9 bases and the V segment lost 4 bases, leaving 6 bases of the junction unmatched. DNA of the CDR3: TGCAGCGTTGGAGGACAGGGGCATAGCTACACCTTC. This translates into CSVGGQGHSYTF.

The rearrangement uses TRBV3-1 (or the pseudogene TRBV3-2) and TRBJ2-2, with a possible D match to TRBD2 (6 bases). V was clipped by 4 bases and J by 1 base, with 25 bases between them. This CDR3 is built from 20 residues. CDR1 and CDR2 from the germline V gene are LGHDT and YNNKEL (reference sequence). The CDR3 is CASSRCPRYGGDQNTGELFF. Here the CDR3 DNA reads TGTGCCAGCAGCCGATGCCCTCGGTACGGAGGGGACCAGAACACCGGGGAGCTGTTTTTT.

The chain carries TRBV23-1 and TRBJ2-4; D unclear. TRBV23-1 is marked as an open reading frame, function uncertain. The V end was cut by 1 base, the J end by 0 bases, with 13 bases between. This CDR3 comprises 17 residues. Here the CDR3 DNA reads TGCGCCAGCAGTCAATTCCCCTTACACATAGCCAAAAACATTCAGTACTTC. This encodes CASSQFPLHIAKNIQYF.

The rearrangement links TRBV2 to TRBJ2-1, with 7 bases aligning to TRBD2. CDR3 length: 14 amino acids. J lost 13 bases, V lost 3 bases, and 12 bases had no gene match. The germline V gene encodes CDR1 SNHLY and CDR2 FYNNEI. The CDR3 sequence: CASSEPGLPQPQFF. The CDR3 bases are TGTGCCAGCAGTGAGCCGGGACTACCCCAACCACAGTTCTTC.

The CDR3 loop reads CSVQGLAGAQTTTGELFF. DNA for the CDR3: TGCAGCGTGCAGGGACTAGCGGGGGCCCAAACTACTACCGGGGAGCTGTTTTTT. The chain employs TRBV29-1 and TRBJ2-2; 14 nucleotides align to TRBD2. Germline values: CDR1 SQVTM, CDR2 ANQGSEA. V was pared by 6 bases and J by 5 bases, with 14 bases of the junction left unmatched. This CDR3 comprises 18 residues.

V gene TRBV5-1 combines with J gene TRBJ2-1; possible D gene TRBD1, 5 bases. V lost 1 base and J lost 5, with 10 bases in between. This CDR3 has 14 residues. Germline CDR1 reads SGHRS; CDR2 reads YFSETQ. This CDR3 reads CASSLMGRDNEQFF. The DNA for the CDR3 is TGCGCCAGCAGCTTGATGGGCAGGGACAATGAGCAGTTCTTC. Drawing the rest from reference TRBV5-1 and TRBJ2-1, the complete variable domain is KAGVTQTPRYLIKTRGQQVTLSCSPISGHRSVSWYQQTPGQGLQFLFEYFSETQRNKGNFPGRFSGRQFSNSRSEMNVSTLELGDSALYLCASSLMGRDNEQFFGPGTRLTVL.

V and J are TRBV19 and TRBJ2-7; D might be TRBD2 (6 bases). CDR1 is LNHDA and CDR2 is SQIVND in the germline V gene (reference sequence). The CDR3 totals 13 residues. V lost 5 bases, J lost 5 bases, and 13 bases lay in between. CDR3 sequence: CASSQGRRDEQYF. For the CDR3, the DNA is TGTGCCAGTAGTCAAGGGAGGAGAGACGAGCAGTACTTC.

The chain is built from TRBV9 and TRBJ2-3; 9 nucleotides match TRBD1. The CDR3 length is 15 residues. V was pared by 2 bases and J by 6 bases, with 7 bases of the junction left unmatched. The germline gives CDR1 SGDLS, CDR2 YYNGEE. The CDR3 nucleotides are TGTGCCAGCAGCGTGACAGGGGGATCTCGGGATACGCAGTATTTT. Protein sequence: CASSVTGGSRDTQYF.

The V gene is TRBV12-3 or TRBV12-4, the J gene TRBJ2-7, with D possibly TRBD1 on 6 matching bases. The CDR3 runs to 12 residues. V gave up 6 bases and J gave up 3 bases, with 9 bases separating them. CDR3 in DNA: TGTGCCAGCAGGGACAGTAACTACGAGCAGTACTTC. Its translation is CASRDSNYEQYF.

Only one count was recorded for this clone. This chain uses TRBV20-1 with TRBJ1-1; D gene unclear. Germline-derived CDR1 and CDR2 are DFQATT and SNEGSKA (reference sequence). V was clipped by 0 bases and J by 6 bases, with 5 bases between them. The CDR3 is 11 residues long. This CDR3 is CSARDPPEAFF. CDR3 sequence (DNA): TGCAGTGCTAGAGATCCTCCTGAAGCTTTCTTT.